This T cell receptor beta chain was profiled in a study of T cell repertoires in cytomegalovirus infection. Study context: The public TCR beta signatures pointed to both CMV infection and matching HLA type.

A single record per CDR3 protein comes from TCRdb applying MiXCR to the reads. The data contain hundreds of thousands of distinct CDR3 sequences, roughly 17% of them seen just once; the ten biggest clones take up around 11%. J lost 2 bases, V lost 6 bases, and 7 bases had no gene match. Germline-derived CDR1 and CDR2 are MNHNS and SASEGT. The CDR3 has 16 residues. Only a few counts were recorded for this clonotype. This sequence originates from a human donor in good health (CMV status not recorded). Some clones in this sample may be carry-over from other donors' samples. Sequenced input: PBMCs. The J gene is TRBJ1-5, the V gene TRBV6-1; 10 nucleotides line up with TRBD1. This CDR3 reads CASSSRQGAGNQPQHF. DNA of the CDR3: TGTGCCAGCAGCTCTCGACAGGGGGCGGGCAATCAGCCCCAGCATTTT.